This passage covers 20 T cell receptor beta chains from one sample sequenced in a study of blood T cell repertoires in COVID-19. Produced via immunoSEQ multiplex PCR; TCRdb's table is partial and in-frame only. The sample has roughly 250,000 clones, 75% to 90% seen once. Sequencing input: PBMCs or T cells enriched from blood (not recorded which). The receptors here all came from a man in his fifties who had been exposed to COVID-19.

This chain joins TRBV7-2 and TRBJ1-1, with 7 bases matching TRBD1. Germline assignment: CDR1 SGHTA and CDR2 FQGNSA. There are 15 residues in the CDR3. After removal of 2 bases from V and 5 bases from J, the junction contained 8 bases not matched to a gene. The CDR3 DNA sequence: TGTGCCAGCAGCTTATTTTGGACAGGACCTACTGAAGCTTTCTTT. Translated, it gives CASSLFWTGPTEAFF.

The V gene is TRBV10-3, the J gene TRBJ1-6, with a tentative D call TRBD1 (6 bases). Trimming shortened V by 3 bases and J by 7 bases, and 13 bases separated the two germline ends. CDR1 and CDR2 (germline): ENHRY, SYGVKD. The CDR3 sequence is 15 residues long. CDR3 residues: CAISEPGVGNSPLHF. DNA for the CDR3: TGTGCCATCAGTGAACCAGGGGTTGGAAATTCACCCCTCCACTTT.

The rearrangement links TRBV13 to TRBJ1-5; D is unclear. The V gene lost 0 bases and the J gene lost 4 bases, with 13 bases spanning the gap. CDR3 size: 16 residues. Germline V CDR1 and CDR2: PRHDT, FYEKMQ (reference sequence). This CDR3 reads CASSLGPADLNQPQHF. CDR3 sequence (DNA): TGTGCCAGCAGCTTAGGCCCCGCGGATCTTAATCAGCCCCAGCATTTT.

This clone was picked up one time. This chain uses TRBV30 with TRBJ1-5, with 8 bases lining up with TRBD1. CDR3 length: 12 residues. Germline values: CDR1 GTSNPN, CDR2 SVGIG (reference sequence). V lost 4 bases and J lost 7; bases outside the gene matches: 3. CDR3 protein: CAWTTGAQPQHF. CDR3 DNA: TGTGCCTGGACGACAGGGGCGCAGCCCCAGCATTTT.

The gene calls are TRBV7-3 and TRBJ2-3; D gene unclear. This CDR3 is 13 amino acids long. Germline CDR1 and CDR2: SGHTA and FQGTGA. V was pared by 5 bases and J by 2 bases, with 8 bases between. The CDR3 nucleotides are TGTGCCAGCAGCCCCCCCCACACAGATACGCAGTATTTT. It yields the protein CASSPPHTDTQYF.

The gene calls are TRBV30 and TRBJ1-5, with D possibly TRBD1 on 5 matching bases. Germline CDR1 GTSNPN, CDR2 SVGIG (reference sequence). The CDR3 length is 15 residues. Between the trimmed V and J ends, which lost 2 bases and 4 bases, there was a span of 15 bases. The CDR3 region is CAWSPHGGMNQPQHF. The CDR3 coding sequence is TGTGCCTGGAGTCCCCACGGGGGGATGAATCAGCCCCAGCATTTT. The whole variable domain, filled in from reference TRBV30 and TRBJ1-5, reads SQTIHQWPATLVQPVGSPLSLECTVEGTSNPNLYWYRQAAGRGLQLLFYSVGIGQISSEVPQNLSASRPQDRQFILSSKKLLLSDSGFYLCAWSPHGGMNQPQHFGDGTRLSIL.

CDR3 DNA sequence: TGTGCCAGTACCATATATGGTAGCGGGAGTTCGTCTAGCTCAGATACGCAGTATTTT. Encoded protein: CASTIYGSGSSSSSDTQYF. The chain couples TRBV19 to TRBJ2-3, with TRBD2 identical over 9 bases. Germline values: CDR1 LNHDA, CDR2 SQIVND (reference sequence). V gave up 7 bases and J gave up 4 bases; unmatched junction bases: 21. The CDR3 is 19 residues long.

On this clone: The same CDR3 also results from other DNA sequences found in this sample. The rearrangement uses TRBV28 and TRBJ1-2; no firm D call. The germline gives CDR1 MDHEN, CDR2 SYDVKM. V lost 3 bases, J lost 2 bases, and 7 bases lay in between. The CDR3 runs 13 residues. CDR3 DNA: TGTGCCAGCAGTTTGTCAGGAAACTATGGCTACACCTTC. Its translation is CASSLSGNYGYTF.

In its sample, this clone was seen once. The chain uses TRBV11-2 and TRBJ1-2; D might be TRBD1 (5 bases). The ends were cut back, 4 bases at V and 7 bases at J, with 13 bases in the middle. Germline CDR1 SGHAT, CDR2 FQNNGV. The CDR3 is 13 amino acids. The CDR3 DNA reads TGTGCCAGCAGCTCCAGGGATCCGCGTGGCTACACCTTC. Amino acid sequence: CASSSRDPRGYTF.

The V gene is TRBV5-1, the J gene TRBJ1-1; D is undetermined. Germline-derived CDR1 and CDR2 are SGHRS and YFSETQ. The CDR3 is 13 residues long. The V end was cut by 3 bases, the J end by 3 bases, with 9 bases between. CDR3 loop: CASSSNGYTEAFF. As DNA, the CDR3 is TGCGCCAGCAGCTCCAACGGGTACACTGAAGCTTTCTTT.

The chain links TRBV6-5 to TRBJ2-7; D is perhaps TRBD1 (5 bases). Looked up from germline, CDR1 is MNHEY and CDR2 is SVGAGI. CDR3 length: 14 residues. V was trimmed by 6 bases and J by 0 bases, leaving 12 bases between them. Here the CDR3 DNA reads TGTGCCAGCAGGGCGGACACCAACTCCTACGAGCAGTACTTC. Encoded protein: CASRADTNSYEQYF.

The chain uses TRBV30 and TRBJ1-6; 7 bases line up with TRBD1. V was pared by 7 bases and J by 7 bases, with 4 bases of the junction left unmatched. This CDR3 contains 12 residues. Germline V lookup: CDR1 GTSNPN, CDR2 SVGIG (reference sequence). CDR3 in amino acids: CASGQANSPLHF. The CDR3 DNA sequence: TGTGCCTCAGGACAGGCGAATTCACCCCTCCACTTT.

The chain combines TRBV11-3 with TRBJ1-6; 10 bases map to TRBD1. Germline CDR1 reads SGHNT; CDR2 reads YENEEA. This CDR3 comprises 20 residues. V shed 4 bases and J 5 bases; nucleotides not matched to a gene: 17. The CDR3 is CASSSSPDRGHQSHNSPLHF. CDR3 in DNA: TGTGCCAGCAGCTCAAGCCCCGACAGGGGGCACCAATCTCATAATTCACCCCTCCACTTT. Full variable domain (remainder filled in from reference TRBV11-3 and TRBJ1-6): EAGVVQSPRYKIIEKKQPVAFWCNPISGHNTLYWYLQNLGQGPELLIRYENEEAVDDSQLPKDRFSAERLKGVDSTLKIQPAELGDSAVYLCASSSSPDRGHQSHNSPLHFGNGTRLTVT.

The table lists this clone with a few counts. The chain combines TRBV20-1 with TRBJ1-6; no clear D. V was cut by 3 bases and J by 5 bases, with 8 bases left in between. This CDR3 has 13 amino acids. Per germline, CDR1 DFQATT and CDR2 SNEGSKA (reference sequence). The DNA for the CDR3 is TGCAGTGCTAGTCCCCCAAATAATTCACCCCTCCACTTT. It translates to CSASPPNNSPLHF.

The J gene is TRBJ2-2, the V gene TRBV6-2 or TRBV6-3, with 8 nucleotides matching TRBD2. The CDR3 sequence is 20 residues long. With V trimmed by 6 bases and J by 4 bases, 22 bases remained unmatched. Germline V CDR1 and CDR2: MNHEY, SVGEGT. DNA for the CDR3: TGTGCCAGCAGCCTGGGACACCTCAGCAGGGCGGGAGGTTCCACCGGGGAGCTGTTTTTT. Its translation is CASSLGHLSRAGGSTGELFF.

V usage is TRBV7-2 and J usage is TRBJ2-5; TRBD2 matches at 10 bases. V lost 2 bases, J lost 7 bases, and 10 bases stayed unmatched. CDR1 and CDR2 (germline): SGHTA, FQGNSA. The length of the CDR3 is 16 residues. CDR3 sequence (DNA): TGTGCCAGCAGCTTATTAGCGGGGGGCCCGGTTTCGACCCAGTACTTC. Its translation: CASSLLAGGPVSTQYF.

The genes are TRBV18 and TRBJ1-2; no firm D call. Per germline, CDR1 KGHSH and CDR2 LQKENI. Trimming cost V 5 bases and J 2 bases, with 12 bases left between them. CDR3 length: 14 amino acids. CDR3 amino acids: CASSSPEANYGYTF. CDR3 DNA sequence: TGTGCCAGCTCATCCCCTGAGGCCAACTATGGCTACACCTTC.

This chain uses TRBV5-1 with TRBJ1-2; 7 positions agree with TRBD1. The V and J ends lost 5 bases and 7 bases, in that order; junction bases with no gene match: 8. The germline gives CDR1 SGHRS, CDR2 YFSETQ. The CDR3 totals 13 residues. The CDR3 DNA reads TGCGCCAGCAGTCTTGACAGGGAGACTGGCTACACCTTC. Its translation is CASSLDRETGYTF.

This chain uses TRBV29-1 with TRBJ2-1, with 14 bases lining up with TRBD2. Trimming took 4 bases from V and 4 from J; bases not matched to a gene: 6. Germline V gene data show CDR1 as SQVTM and CDR2 as ANQGSEA. The CDR3 totals 16 residues. CDR3 sequence (DNA): TGCAGCGTTGCGGGACTAGCGGGAGCGCTATACAATGAGCAGTTCTTC. It codes for CSVAGLAGALYNEQFF.

The chain joins TRBV30 to TRBJ2-2, with D possibly being TRBD1 (6 bases). The CDR3 is 13 residues long. The V gene's germline CDR1 is GTSNPN and CDR2 SVGIG (reference sequence). V was trimmed by 5 bases and J by 6 bases, leaving 13 bases between them. This CDR3 reads CAWDPGAAGELFF. The CDR3 nucleotides are TGTGCCTGGGACCCAGGGGCGGCCGGGGAGCTGTTTTTT.